These 21 T cell receptor beta chains share one sample of origin, sequenced in a study of human T cells and chemical hapten exposure. Time point reported: patch test 1, 2 weeks after DPC sensitization. Treatment here: therapeutic diphenylcyclopropenone sensitization with weekly scalp DPC. TCRdb recomputed calls from the RACE reads with MiXCR, one row per CDR3 protein. The sample includes 150,000 to 200,000 distinct CDR3 sequences, 20% to 25% of them seen just once. Specimen: whole blood, collected in connection with sensitization to the hapten diphenylcyclopropenone (DPC). The origin of the receptors is a woman aged 50 to 60 with alopecia areata. Some clones in this sample may be carry-over from other donors' samples.

The chain couples TRBV12-3 or TRBV12-4 to TRBJ2-6; D is unresolved. The V and J ends lost 5 bases and 0 bases respectively, with 14 bases between them. The CDR3 spans 17 residues. The CDR3 DNA reads as TGTGCCAGCAGTCCAACCGGGCGGAACTCTGGGGCCAACGTCCTGACTTTC. It translates to CASSPTGRNSGANVLTF.

This clonotype was seen only a few times. V usage is TRBV6-5 and J usage is TRBJ2-5; D is uncertain. The V and J ends lost 6 bases and 3 bases respectively, with 14 bases between them. The CDR3 has 14 residues. CDR1 is MNHEY, CDR2 SVGAGI, per germline. CDR3 protein: CASSSPRVEETQYF. For the CDR3, the DNA is TGTGCCAGCAGCTCACCGCGCGTCGAAGAGACCCAGTACTTC.

This clonotype showed up just a few times. This chain links TRBV11-2 with TRBJ2-1; the match to TRBD2 covers 9 bases. Germline lookup yields CDR1 SGHAT and CDR2 FQNNGV. The CDR3 is made up of 16 amino acids. The V and J ends lost 4 bases and 0 bases, in that order; junction bases with no gene match: 4. The CDR3 spells CASSSFSGSSYNEQFF. The CDR3 nucleotides are TGTGCCAGCAGCTCGTTTAGCGGGAGCTCCTACAATGAGCAGTTCTTC.

The chain is built from TRBV12-3 or TRBV12-4 and TRBJ1-5, with TRBD1 as a possible D gene (5 bases). CDR3 length equals 13 residues. Trimming removed 6 bases from V and 4 bases from J, with 10 bases in between. This CDR3 is CASRPGRNQPQHF. CDR3 sequence (DNA): TGTGCCAGCAGACCAGGGAGAAATCAGCCCCAGCATTTT.

The V gene is TRBV29-1, the J gene TRBJ1-1; D gene uncertain. Germline loops: CDR1 SQVTM, CDR2 ANQGSEA. The CDR3 totals 12 residues. Trimming took 4 bases from V and 0 from J, leaving 6 bases between them. Written as DNA, the CDR3 is TGCAGCGTTGTCGGGATGAACACTGAAGCTTTCTTT. Translated: CSVVGMNTEAFF.

This clonotype was found a few times. This rearrangement joins TRBV15 to TRBJ1-1; D might be TRBD1 (5 bases). Germline CDR1 LNHNV, CDR2 YYDKDF (reference sequence). There are 15 residues in the CDR3. Trimming took off 0 bases at V and 5 bases at J, with 13 bases between the two ends. CDR3 loop: CATSRDSGSGTEAFF. CDR3 DNA: TGTGCCACCAGCAGAGATTCAGGGAGTGGAACTGAAGCTTTCTTT.

The chain carries TRBV7-2 and TRBJ2-1; no reliable D call. CDR1 is SGHTA, CDR2 FQGNSA, per germline. This CDR3 has 12 amino acids. With 2 bases removed from V and 10 bases from J, the gap between germline ends came to 9 bases. The CDR3 nucleotides read TGTGCCAGCAGCTTACTAGTCCGGGAGCAGTTCTTC. This sequence encodes CASSLLVREQFF.

This clonotype has more than one count but fewer than ten. This chain connects TRBV20-1 to TRBJ2-1; TRBD1 or TRBD2 may be the D gene (5 bases each). Between the trimmed V and J ends, which lost 3 bases and 0 bases, there was a span of 12 bases. The CDR3 runs to 15 residues. From germline, CDR1 is DFQATT and CDR2 SNEGSKA (reference sequence). This CDR3 is CSASFGTHSYNEQFF. CDR3 bases: TGCAGTGCTAGTTTCGGGACCCACTCCTACAATGAGCAGTTCTTC.

This clonotype was counted between two and nine times. The chain carries TRBV11-3 and TRBJ2-1, with D possibly called TRBD1 or TRBD2 (5 bases each). Germline V gene lookup returns CDR1 SGHNT and CDR2 YENEEA. V lost 2 bases to trimming and J lost 2 bases, with 16 bases between them. The CDR3 totals 17 residues. The CDR3 DNA is TGTGCCAGCAGCTTATCCCGGTGGGGGAATACCTACAATGAGCAGTTCTTC. Translated: CASSLSRWGNTYNEQFF.

This chain links TRBV18 with TRBJ1-1; maybe TRBD1 (5 bases). The CDR3 contains 14 residues. Between the trimmed V and J ends, which lost 1 base and 1 base, there was a span of 7 bases. Germline V CDR1 and CDR2: KGHSH, LQKENI. In DNA, the CDR3 is TGTGCCAGCTCACCACTACAGGAGAACACTGAAGCTTTCTTT. Encoded protein: CASSPLQENTEAFF.

This clonotype turned up a few times. V and J are TRBV5-1 and TRBJ2-5; 7 nucleotides match TRBD1. V shed 6 bases, J shed 1 base, and the junction held 6 bases outside the gene matches. Per the germline V gene, CDR1 is SGHRS and CDR2 is YFSETQ. CDR3 size: 14 residues. The CDR3 spells CASTLGQVQETQYF. The CDR3 region has the DNA TGCGCCAGCACTTTAGGACAGGTCCAAGAGACCCAGTACTTC.

This clonotype was counted ten times or more. The chain couples TRBV7-9 to TRBJ1-1; tentative D call: TRBD1 (5 bases). The V end was cut by 6 bases, the J end by 8 bases, with 13 bases between. Germline-derived CDR1 and CDR2 are SEHNR and FQNEAQ (reference sequence). The CDR3 has 12 residues. For the CDR3, the DNA is TGTGCCAGCAGTTGGGGGGATGGAGAAGCTTTCTTT. It translates to CASSWGDGEAFF.

This clonotype occurred a few times. CDR3: CSVQQGAGANVLTF. Here the CDR3 DNA reads TGCAGCGTCCAACAGGGGGCAGGGGCCAACGTCCTGACTTTC. The rearrangement links TRBV29-1 to TRBJ2-6; 9 nucleotides agree with TRBD1. There are 14 residues in the CDR3. Germline V gene data show CDR1 as SQVTM and CDR2 as ANQGSEA. V was clipped by 6 bases and J by 4 bases; unmatched bases: 4.

This clonotype has a handful of counts. CDR3 nucleotide sequence: TGTGCCATCAGTAACTCCGGGACAGGGGGTGAAAAACTGTTTTTT. Translating gives CAISNSGTGGEKLFF. The chain employs TRBV10-3 and TRBJ1-4; 11 bases match TRBD1. V was pared by 5 bases and J by 7 bases, with 6 bases of the junction left unmatched. The CDR3 loop spans 15 amino acids. Germline V lookup: CDR1 ENHRY, CDR2 SYGVKD.

This clonotype was counted only a few times. The chain couples TRBV20-1 to TRBJ2-2; perhaps D is TRBD1 or TRBD2 (5 bases each). This CDR3 spans 15 amino acids. Trimming cost V 4 bases and J 1 base, with 13 bases left between them. CDR1 is DFQATT and CDR2 is SNEGSKA in the germline V gene (reference sequence). The DNA for the CDR3 is TGCAGTGCTAAGGTCGGGGCGGGGAACACCGGGGAGCTGTTTTTT. Its translation: CSAKVGAGNTGELFF.

The chain combines TRBV3-1 with TRBJ2-7; a possible D gene is TRBD1 (6 bases). V lost 2 bases and J 6 bases, leaving 11 bases between the germline ends. The CDR3 is 13 residues long. Per germline, CDR1 LGHDT and CDR2 YNNKEL (reference sequence). Here the CDR3 reads CASSQITGTEQYF. For the CDR3, the DNA is TGTGCCAGCAGCCAAATCACAGGGACCGAGCAGTACTTC.

The chain joins TRBV20-1 to TRBJ1-1; 7 bases line up with TRBD1. Germline V lookup: CDR1 DFQATT, CDR2 SNEGSKA (reference sequence). V lost 4 bases and J lost 3; bases outside the gene matches: 5. The CDR3 covers 13 residues. CDR3 coding DNA: TGCAGTGCTAACCAGGGGGGGGACACTGAAGCTTTCTTT. Translation gives CSANQGGDTEAFF.

In this sample, this clonotype turned up a few times. The V gene is TRBV5-1, the J gene TRBJ2-1; TRBD2 matches 14 bases. The germline V gene has CDR1 SGHRS and CDR2 YFSETQ. CDR3 length: 18 residues. Losses at the gene ends were 1 base for V and 0 bases for J; bases not matched to a gene: 3. This chain's CDR3 is CASSLLTSGRASYNEQFF. The CDR3 nucleotides read TGCGCCAGCAGCTTGTTGACTAGCGGGAGGGCCTCCTACAATGAGCAGTTCTTC.

This chain links TRBV29-1 with TRBJ2-5; D possibly corresponds to TRBD2 (5 bases). Germline V gene lookup returns CDR1 SQVTM and CDR2 ANQGSEA. V was cut by 2 bases and J by 3 bases, with 16 bases left in between. The CDR3 covers 15 residues. CDR3 loop: CSVEPRGLKEETQYF. The CDR3 DNA reads as TGCAGCGTTGAACCTCGGGGTCTAAAGGAAGAGACCCAGTACTTC.

This clonotype was seen more than once but under ten times. The chain uses TRBV6-5 and TRBJ1-2, with 10 bases fitting TRBD1. With V trimmed by 4 bases and J by 3 bases, 5 bases remained unmatched. This CDR3 has 15 amino acids. Germline V gene data show CDR1 as MNHEY and CDR2 as SVGAGI. CDR3 loop: CASSSPGQGYYGYTF. The CDR3 nucleotides are TGTGCCAGCAGTTCCCCGGGACAGGGGTACTATGGCTACACCTTC.

The J gene is TRBJ1-6, the V gene TRBV10-3; 11 bases are a match to TRBD1. Germline CDR1 ENHRY, CDR2 SYGVKD. The J segment lost 9 bases and the V segment lost 6 bases, leaving 4 bases of the junction unmatched. This CDR3 contains 14 residues. DNA of the CDR3: TGTGCCATCAGGGGACAGGGGGAAGGTTCACCCCTCCACTTT. Protein product: CAIRGQGEGSPLHF.